Below, one T cell receptor beta chain is given with its context. The data were obtained in a study of T cell responses to AZD1222 COVID-19 vaccine. Only in-frame clones appear in the TCRdb table, and some are missing; sequencing was by immunoSEQ multiplex PCR. The sample consists of over 150,000 clones, about 87% of them appearing once. Sequencing used peripheral blood, obtained on day 0 of AZD1222 vaccination. This sequence originates from an adult in good health.

CDR3 bases: TGTGCCAGCGGACCGGGGACAGGGGTCGGGGCCAACGTCCTGACTTTC. It encodes CASGPGTGVGANVLTF. The chain employs TRBV7-2 and TRBJ2-6, with TRBD1 matching 10 bases. J was trimmed by 4 bases and V by 8 bases; bases with no gene match: 8. Germline lookup yields CDR1 SGHTA and CDR2 FQGNSA. The CDR3 is 16 residues long.